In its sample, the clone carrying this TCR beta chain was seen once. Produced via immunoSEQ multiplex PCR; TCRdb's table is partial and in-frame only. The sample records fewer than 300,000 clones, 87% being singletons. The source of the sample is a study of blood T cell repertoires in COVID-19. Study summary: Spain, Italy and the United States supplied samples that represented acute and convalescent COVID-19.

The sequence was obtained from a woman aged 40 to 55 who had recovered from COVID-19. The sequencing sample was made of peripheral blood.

This CDR3 is CASLRGGSYEQYF. The CDR3 DNA sequence: TGTGCCAGTCTGCGGGGGGGGTCCTACGAGCAGTACTTC. This sequence joins TRBV6-1 and TRBJ2-7; TRBD2 aligns across 9 bases. This CDR3 is 13 amino acids long. V shed 9 bases, J shed 1 base, and the junction held 4 bases outside the gene matches. The germline V gene has CDR1 MNHNS and CDR2 SASEGT.